This TCR beta chain comes out of a study of blood T cell repertoires in COVID-19. The wider study: Some COVID-19 samples were acute and others convalescent; all came from the United States, Italy and Spain. PBMCs, B-cell-depleted T cells, or T cells were the source of the cDNA or gDNA that made up the material.

Authors' analysis steps: Researchers report that nucleated cell counts were estimated from reference gene primer amplification. Profiled with immunoSEQ multiplex PCR; TCRdb holds only in-frame clones, not every one. The V and J calls and the clone size are those of that table, but D and trimming were determined from the DNA. The sample contains 650,000 to 800,000 clones, 75% to 90% of which appear only once. In this sample, this clone turned up once. This clonotype was obtained from a woman in her late teens or twenties with acute or convalescent COVID-19. Material: peripheral blood.

The CDR3 DNA is TGTGCCAGCAGTCTCGGACTAGTAGCGTCTCCGAGCACAGATACGCAGTATTTT. Its protein is CASSLGLVASPSTDTQYF. V and J are TRBV2 and TRBJ2-3, with 7 bases aligning to TRBD2. The V and J ends lost 5 bases and 0 bases, in that order; junction bases with no gene match: 14. The CDR3 is 18 amino acids. The germline V gene encodes CDR1 SNHLY and CDR2 FYNNEI. The variable domain in full, completed from reference TRBV2 and TRBJ2-3, reads EPEVTQTPSHQVTQMGQEVILRCVPISNHLYFYWYRQILGQKVEFLVSFYNNEISEKSEIFDDQFSVERPDGSNFTLKIRSTKLEDSAMYFCASSLGLVASPSTDTQYFGPGTRLTVL.